The sequence of this T cell receptor (beta chain) was determined in a study of T-cell reconstitution after alpha-beta-depleted transplantation in children. Library preparation (for TCRbeta) was performed with unique molecular identifiers. TCRdb analysed the PCR reads with MiXCR anew, one entry per CDR3 protein. The top ten hold about 2% of the sample, which has 500,000 to 650,000 distinct CDR3 sequences, over 10% seen once. CDR1 and CDR2 (germline): MNHEY, SVGAGI. Trimming took off 6 bases at V and 5 bases at J, with 11 bases between the two ends. The CDR3 has 12 residues. The chain has TRBV6-5 and TRBJ2-7, with D possibly being TRBD1 (6 bases). Sequenced material: PBMCs, mostly from graft donor cells, taken 360 days after TCRalphabeta/CD19-depleted stem cell transplant. The receptor was isolated from a male patient under 18 who had a stem cell transplant for acute myeloid leukemia, so the T cells may come from the graft donor. CDR3 coding DNA: TGTGCCAGCAGCTTGGACAGCAACGAGCAGTACTTC. Its translation: CASSLDSNEQYF.